The 5 T cell receptor beta chains below come from one sample, sequenced in a study of CD4+ T cells in melanoma. Assay: immunoSEQ multiplex PCR; the TCRdb copy retains only in-frame clones and omits some. This sample has some 110,000 clones, with approximately 90% found just once. Sequencing was done on a sample of peripheral blood. Receptors originate from a human donor with melanoma.

DNA of the CDR3: TGTGCCAGCAGTGAAGGGGGGAGACCCTACAATGAGCAGTTCTTC. Translation gives CASSEGGRPYNEQFF. The chain links TRBV2 to TRBJ2-1, with D possibly called TRBD1 or TRBD2 (5 bases each). V was shortened by 1 base and J by 2 bases, with 9 bases between the two germline ends. CDR3 length equals 15 residues. CDR1 SNHLY and CDR2 FYNNEI come from the germline V gene.

The rearrangement joins TRBV28 to TRBJ1-4, with D possibly being TRBD1 (6 bases). The CDR3 extends over 14 amino acids. Germline CDR1 reads MDHEN; CDR2 reads SYDVKM. V was trimmed by 5 bases and J by 8 bases, leaving 15 bases between them. Here the CDR3 DNA reads TGTGCCAGCAGTCCGCCACAGGGTGTGGAAAAACTGTTTTTT. Translation: CASSPPQGVEKLFF. Full variable domain (outside the CDR3, taken from reference TRBV28 and TRBJ1-4): DVKVTQSSRYLVKRTGEKVFLECVQDMDHENMFWYRQDPGLGLRLIYFSYDVKMKEKGDIPEGYSVSREKKERFSLILESASTNQTSMYLCASSPPQGVEKLFFGSGTQLSVL.

The chain links TRBV25-1 to TRBJ1-5; D gene uncertain. From germline, CDR1 is MGHDK and CDR2 SYGVNS. The CDR3 is 13 amino acids. Trimming left V 4 bases short and J 4 bases short, with 8 bases between. CDR3 loop: CASSAWGNQPQHF. The DNA of the CDR3 is TGTGCCAGCAGTGCCTGGGGTAATCAGCCCCAGCATTTT.

The chain employs TRBV29-1 and TRBJ2-5; D gene uncertain. Germline CDR1 and CDR2: SQVTM and ANQGSEA. Deletions cut 7 bases from V and 2 bases from J, with 20 bases between. The CDR3 is made up of 15 amino acids. The DNA for the CDR3 is TGCAGCGGTGTCCCAAGGTCTGGGGAACAAGAGACCCAGTACTTC. Protein product: CSGVPRSGEQETQYF.

The rearrangement links TRBV27 to TRBJ1-1; 10 bases map to TRBD1. V lost 6 bases and J lost 7; bases outside the gene matches: 14. This CDR3 is built from 16 residues. Germline V gives CDR1 MNHEY, CDR2 SMNVEV (reference sequence). CDR3 nucleotides: TGTGCCAGCAGCCAACATGGGACAGGGGCTTCTAGTGAAGCTTTCTTT. Translating it yields CASSQHGTGASSEAFF.